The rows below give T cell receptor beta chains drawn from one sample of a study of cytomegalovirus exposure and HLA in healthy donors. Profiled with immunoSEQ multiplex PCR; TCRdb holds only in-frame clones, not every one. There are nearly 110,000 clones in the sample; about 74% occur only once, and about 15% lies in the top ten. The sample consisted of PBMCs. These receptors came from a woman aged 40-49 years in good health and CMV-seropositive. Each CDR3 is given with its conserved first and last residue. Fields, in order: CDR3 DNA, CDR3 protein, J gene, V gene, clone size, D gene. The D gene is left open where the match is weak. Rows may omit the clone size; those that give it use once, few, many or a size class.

cdr3_nt: TGTGCCAGCAGCTTAGCTGTGTTAAAGAACACTGAAGCTTTCTTT
cdr3_aa: CASSLAVLKNTEAFF
j_call: TRBJ1-1
v_call: TRBV7-9
clone_size: NA
d_call: NA

cdr3_nt: TGTGCCAGCAGTGAAGGGACAGGGTCGTATATGGGCTACACCTTC
cdr3_aa: CASSEGTGSYMGYTF
j_call: TRBJ1-2
v_call: TRBV25-1
clone_size: NA
d_call: TRBD1

cdr3_nt: TGCGCCAGCAGCCAAGGGCGGACAGGCTTCTACGAGCAGTACTTC
cdr3_aa: CASSQGRTGFYEQYF
j_call: TRBJ2-7
v_call: TRBV4-3
clone_size: NA
d_call: TRBD1

cdr3_nt: TGTGCTAGCAGTCAAAGCCTAGCGGGGACAGGTGGGACCCAGTACTTC
cdr3_aa: CASSQSLAGTGGTQYF
j_call: TRBJ2-5
v_call: TRBV7-7
clone_size: few
d_call: NA

cdr3_nt: TGTGCCAGCAGCCCGAGACAGGGGGCTGAAGCTTTCTTT
cdr3_aa: CASSPRQGAEAFF
j_call: TRBJ1-1
v_call: TRBV7-8
clone_size: NA
d_call: TRBD1

cdr3_nt: TGTGCCAGCAGCCCGGACAGGGCGTCCTACAATGAGCAGTTCTTC
cdr3_aa: CASSPDRASYNEQFF
j_call: TRBJ2-1
v_call: TRBV5-4
clone_size: NA
d_call: TRBD1

cdr3_nt: TGCGCCAGCAGCCTCGGGGGGGCTAGCGCCATTATCGATGAGCAGTTCTTC
cdr3_aa: CASSLGGASAIIDEQFF
j_call: TRBJ2-1
v_call: TRBV5-1
clone_size: NA
d_call: TRBD2

cdr3_nt: TGTGCCAGCTCAGCTCCGGGAGGCCAAAGTTCTAGCACAGATACGCAGTATTTT
cdr3_aa: CASSAPGGQSSSTDTQYF
j_call: TRBJ2-3
v_call: TRBV18
clone_size: NA
d_call: TRBD2

cdr3_nt: TGTGCCAGCAGCCCCCCGGTGTTGGAGCAGTACTTC
cdr3_aa: CASSPPVLEQYF
j_call: TRBJ2-7
v_call: TRBV7-2
clone_size: NA
d_call: NA

cdr3_nt: TGCAGCGTTGAAAAGCTCGCTGACTATGGCTACACCTTC
cdr3_aa: CSVEKLADYGYTF
j_call: TRBJ1-2
v_call: TRBV29-1
clone_size: NA
d_call: NA

cdr3_nt: TGTGCCATCAGTGAGGCCAGGGAAGGAAACACCATATATTTT
cdr3_aa: CAISEAREGNTIYF
j_call: TRBJ1-3
v_call: TRBV10-3
clone_size: few
d_call: NA

cdr3_nt: TGTGCCAGCAGATTGGAGACTGAAGCTTTCTTT
cdr3_aa: CASRLETEAFF
j_call: TRBJ1-1
v_call: TRBV2
clone_size: NA
d_call: NA

cdr3_nt: TGTGCCAGCTCACCGGACGGACTACGAGAGGCTTTCTTT
cdr3_aa: CASSPDGLREAFF
j_call: TRBJ1-1
v_call: TRBV18
clone_size: NA
d_call: NA

cdr3_nt: TGCGCCAGCAGCCAAGTTTCTCAGGGACAGGGAATAGCATTGGCTTTCTTT
cdr3_aa: CASSQVSQGQGIALAFF
j_call: TRBJ1-1
v_call: TRBV4-1
clone_size: few
d_call: TRBD1

cdr3_nt: TGCGCCAGCAGCTTCGACAGGGCTTCCACAGATACGCAGTATTTT
cdr3_aa: CASSFDRASTDTQYF
j_call: TRBJ2-3
v_call: TRBV5-1
clone_size: NA
d_call: TRBD1

cdr3_nt: TGTGCCAGCTCACCGGCAAGACTAGCACGCGATACGCAGTATTTT
cdr3_aa: CASSPARLARDTQYF
j_call: TRBJ2-3
v_call: TRBV18
clone_size: NA
d_call: TRBD2

cdr3_nt: TGTGCCGTATCCGGGACAGGGGGCCAGCCCCAGCATTTT
cdr3_aa: CAVSGTGGQPQHF
j_call: TRBJ1-5
v_call: TRBV19
clone_size: once
d_call: TRBD1

cdr3_nt: TGTGCCAGCAGCTTGGAAACGGGGTCGGGCCCCTATGGCTACACCTTC
cdr3_aa: CASSLETGSGPYGYTF
j_call: TRBJ1-2
v_call: TRBV5-6
clone_size: NA
d_call: NA

cdr3_nt: TGTGCCAGCAGCTTGCCCCCGGTAATGAACACTGAAGCTTTCTTT
cdr3_aa: CASSLPPVMNTEAFF
j_call: TRBJ1-1
v_call: TRBV7-2
clone_size: NA
d_call: NA

cdr3_nt: TGTGCCAGCAGTTCGCGGGGTAGCGGGGAGAGTTATACGCAGTATTTT
cdr3_aa: CASSSRGSGESYTQYF
j_call: TRBJ2-3
v_call: TRBV27
clone_size: NA
d_call: TRBD2

cdr3_nt: TGTGCCAGCAGCCGTCTTGGACAGGGCCACGAGCAGTACTTC
cdr3_aa: CASSRLGQGHEQYF
j_call: TRBJ2-7
v_call: TRBV7-9
clone_size: NA
d_call: TRBD1

cdr3_nt: TGCAGCGCTTTGGAGGGATGGACTGAAGCTTTCTTT
cdr3_aa: CSALEGWTEAFF
j_call: TRBJ1-1
v_call: TRBV29-1
clone_size: NA
d_call: NA

cdr3_nt: TGTGCCAGCAGCTTAGCTGGGGGCACCTCCTACGAGCAGTACTTC
cdr3_aa: CASSLAGGTSYEQYF
j_call: TRBJ2-7
v_call: TRBV7-2
clone_size: NA
d_call: NA

cdr3_nt: TGTGCCAGCAGGTCCTGGACAGCTGAAGCTTTCTTT
cdr3_aa: CASRSWTAEAFF
j_call: TRBJ1-1
v_call: TRBV6-6
clone_size: NA
d_call: NA

cdr3_nt: TGTGCCTGGAGTGGGACAGGTAACACTGAAGCTTTCTTT
cdr3_aa: CAWSGTGNTEAFF
j_call: TRBJ1-1
v_call: TRBV30
clone_size: NA
d_call: TRBD1

cdr3_nt: TGTGCCAGCAGCATTGGATCTAGGCCTGAGCAGTTCTTC
cdr3_aa: CASSIGSRPEQFF
j_call: TRBJ2-1
v_call: TRBV5-5
clone_size: NA
d_call: NA

cdr3_nt: TGTGCCTGCCCACGACGGGGGAACCATGAAAAACTGTTTTTT
cdr3_aa: CACPRRGNHEKLFF
j_call: TRBJ1-4
v_call: TRBV30
clone_size: NA
d_call: NA

cdr3_nt: TGTGCCAGCAGTGATGAGGGCTCTGGGGCCAACGTCCTGACTTTC
cdr3_aa: CASSDEGSGANVLTF
j_call: TRBJ2-6
v_call: TRBV6-1
clone_size: few
d_call: NA

cdr3_nt: TGCGCCAGCAGCTTGGGGACTGTACTGACAGATACGCAGTATTTT
cdr3_aa: CASSLGTVLTDTQYF
j_call: TRBJ2-3
v_call: TRBV5-1
clone_size: NA
d_call: NA

cdr3_nt: TGTGCCAGCAGCGGAGACAGCTCTGGAAACACCATATATTTT
cdr3_aa: CASSGDSSGNTIYF
j_call: TRBJ1-3
v_call: TRBV6-4
clone_size: few
d_call: NA

cdr3_nt: TGCGCCAGCAGCCAAGAAGGGGGGGGCAATCAGCCCCAGCATTTT
cdr3_aa: CASSQEGGGNQPQHF
j_call: TRBJ1-5
v_call: TRBV4-1
clone_size: NA
d_call: NA

cdr3_nt: TGTGCCAGCAGCCCCCAGACGGGAGAGAACTATGGCTACACCTTC
cdr3_aa: CASSPQTGENYGYTF
j_call: TRBJ1-2
v_call: TRBV9
clone_size: few
d_call: NA

cdr3_nt: TGTGCCAGCAGCCCCGGAGAATGGAACACTGAAGCTTTCTTT
cdr3_aa: CASSPGEWNTEAFF
j_call: TRBJ1-1
v_call: TRBV7-8
clone_size: NA
d_call: NA